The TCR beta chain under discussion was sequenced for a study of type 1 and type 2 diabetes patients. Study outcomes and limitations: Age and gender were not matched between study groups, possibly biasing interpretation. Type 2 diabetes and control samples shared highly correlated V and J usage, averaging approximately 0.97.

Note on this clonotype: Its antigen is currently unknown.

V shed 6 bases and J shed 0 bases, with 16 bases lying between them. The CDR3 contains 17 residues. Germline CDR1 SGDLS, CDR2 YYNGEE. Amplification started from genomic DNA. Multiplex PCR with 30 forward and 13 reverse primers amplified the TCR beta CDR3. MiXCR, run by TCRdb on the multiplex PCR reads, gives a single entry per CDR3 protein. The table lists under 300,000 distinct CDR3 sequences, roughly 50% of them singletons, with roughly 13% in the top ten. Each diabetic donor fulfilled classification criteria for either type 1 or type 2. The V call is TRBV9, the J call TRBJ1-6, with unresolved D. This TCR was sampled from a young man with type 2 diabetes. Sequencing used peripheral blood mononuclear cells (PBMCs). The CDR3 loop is CASNPGFGSSYNSPLHF. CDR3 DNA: TGTGCCAGCAATCCGGGGTTTGGCAGCTCCTATAATTCACCCCTCCACTTT.